This TCR beta chain comes out of a study of T cell responses to AZD1222 COVID-19 vaccine. Remarks on this clone: What it recognizes is unknown.

The CDR3 has 13 residues. Overall study findings and caveats: The donors showed a predominance of white British ancestry and of females, with possible underestimation of clonal diversity. Unmutated variant regions reportedly attract nearly half of all spike-specific TCRs. Following two doses of AZD1222, Spike-specific TCR breadth and depth rose. Across spike, vaccine-associated CD4 TCRs were found, dominant at 160-218 and 743-854.

The data were produced by immunoSEQ multiplex PCR, yet TCRdb's version contains in-frame clones alone and is incomplete. The sample shows tens of thousands of clones, 90% of them seen only once. The sequence was obtained from an adult in good health. The chain links TRBV12-2 to TRBJ2-7; TRBD1 is the table's D call, not checked against the DNA. TRBV12-2 is a pseudogene segment. The sequencing used peripheral blood, collected on day 0 of AZD1222 vaccination. CDR3 protein: CASRLSGSYEQYF. CDR3 DNA: TGTGCAAGTCGCTTGTCAGGGTCCTACGAGCAGTACTTC.